This T cell receptor (beta chain) was recorded in a study of blood T cell repertoires in COVID-19. Source study methods: Cell counts per sample came from amplifying reference gene primers. This table comes from immunoSEQ multiplex PCR, and its TCRdb copy is limited to in-frame clones, with some not included. Clone size and the V and J calls come from that table; the DNA yielded D and trimming. The data contain around 80,000 clones, 85% to 90% of them singletons. The germline CDR1 and CDR2 sequences are KGHDR and SFDVKD. V was clipped by 7 bases and J by 6 bases, with 17 bases between them. The CDR3 contains 15 residues.

The specimen was peripheral blood. The clonotype originates from a man older than 75 with active or convalescent COVID-19. The rearrangement joins TRBV24-1 to TRBJ1-4; possibly TRBD1 for D (5 bases). The CDR3 is CATSSGQGRDEKLFF. The CDR3 DNA sequence: TGTGCCACCAGCTCTGGTCAGGGAAGGGATGAAAAACTGTTTTTT.